Following are 13 T cell receptor beta chains from one sample sequenced in a study of CD8 T cells in ankylosing spondylitis. TCRdb analysed the 5' RACE reads with MiXCR anew, one entry per CDR3 protein. The sample yields approximately 210,000 distinct CDR3 sequences, about 13% seen once. Sequencing was done on a sample of blood, either unsorted or a sorted T cell fraction (not recorded which). All receptors come from a male donor with ankylosing spondylitis or in good health (not recorded which).

This clonotype was observed many times. The chain uses TRBV6-5 and TRBJ2-7; D possibly matches TRBD1 or TRBD2 (6 bases each). CDR1 is MNHEY and CDR2 is SVGAGI in the germline V gene. The length of the CDR3 is 13 residues. Trimming shortened V by 2 bases and J by 2 bases, and 7 bases separated the two germline ends. As DNA, the CDR3 is TGTGCCAGCAGTTACGGGGGGCCCTACGAGCAGTACTTC. It yields the protein CASSYGGPYEQYF.

The chain uses TRBV12-3 or TRBV12-4 and TRBJ2-2; the D is unclear. This CDR3 is built from 16 residues. Trimming shortened V by 4 bases and J by 2 bases, and 14 bases separated the two germline ends. The CDR3 nucleotides are TGTGCCAGCAGTTGGACCAAACTATCTAACACCGGGGAGCTGTTTTTT. Residues: CASSWTKLSNTGELFF.

The rearrangement uses TRBV5-1 and TRBJ2-3; 8 bases match TRBD1. V dropped 2 bases and J dropped 1; count of bases not matched to a gene: 9. The germline gives CDR1 SGHRS, CDR2 YFSETQ. This CDR3 has 17 amino acids. The CDR3 reads CASSLQGDSSGTDTQYF. The CDR3, as DNA: TGCGCCAGCAGCTTACAGGGGGACTCCTCGGGCACAGATACGCAGTATTTT.

This clonotype was found a few times. The gene calls are TRBV11-1 and TRBJ2-2; TRBD2 matches at 10 bases. The germline V gene encodes CDR1 SGHAT and CDR2 FQDESV (reference sequence). The J segment lost 3 bases and the V segment lost 8 bases, leaving 15 bases of the junction unmatched. The CDR3 totals 18 residues. The CDR3 nucleotides read TGTGCCAGCTCCCCCCCAAAGATTGGACTAGCGGACACCGGGGAGCTGTTTTTT. This gives the protein CASSPPKIGLADTGELFF.

The chain couples TRBV12-3 or TRBV12-4 to TRBJ1-2, with a possible D match to TRBD1 (5 bases). The CDR3 is made up of 14 amino acids. Trimming removed 7 bases at V and 8 bases at J, with 20 bases between. The CDR3 protein is CASTPGRGRAGYTF. In DNA form, the CDR3 reads TGTGCCAGCACCCCGGGTAGGGGAAGAGCCGGCTACACCTTC.

V usage is TRBV12-3 or TRBV12-4 and J usage is TRBJ1-1; D is unresolved. This CDR3 comprises 14 residues. Trimming pared 2 bases from V and 1 base from J, leaving 8 bases between. CDR3: CASSLIYPNTEAFF. The CDR3 DNA reads TGTGCCAGCAGTTTAATATATCCGAACACTGAAGCTTTCTTT.

This clonotype has only a few counts. The chain employs TRBV7-9 and TRBJ2-3; D gene uncertain. V was shortened by 5 bases and J by 0 bases, with 15 bases between the two germline ends. Germline V lookup: CDR1 SEHNR, CDR2 FQNEAQ (reference sequence). This CDR3 contains 16 residues. The CDR3 loop reads CASSQNLASSTDTQYF. In nucleotides, the CDR3 is TGTGCCAGCAGCCAGAACTTGGCCTCTAGCACAGATACGCAGTATTTT.

This clonotype was counted ten times or more. The chain recombines TRBV30 with TRBJ1-3; D not certain. V was cut by 7 bases and J by 0 bases, with 7 bases left in between. CDR3 length equals 12 residues. Germline V CDR1 and CDR2: GTSNPN, SVGIG (reference sequence). The CDR3 nucleotides read TGTGCCTCCATGGACTCTGGAAACACCATATATTTT. Translated, it gives CASMDSGNTIYF.

This clonotype was seen a few times. The V and J genes are TRBV27 and TRBJ1-2; D unresolved. Trimming removed 0 bases at V and 4 bases at J, with 18 bases between. The CDR3 has 17 amino acids. Germline lookup yields CDR1 MNHEY and CDR2 SMNVEV (reference sequence). The CDR3 loop reads CASSLSPASNIVYGYTF. The CDR3 coding sequence is TGTGCCAGCAGTTTATCGCCAGCCTCAAACATTGTCTATGGCTACACCTTC.

The table lists this clonotype with a few counts. The V gene is TRBV3-1, the J gene TRBJ2-1; TRBD1 matches 9 bases. The length of the CDR3 is 16 residues. The ends lost 1 base at V and 7 bases at J; junction bases unmatched: 8. Germline V CDR1 and CDR2: LGHDT, YNNKEL (reference sequence). Here the CDR3 DNA reads TGTGCCAGCAGCCAAGGGAGGGACAGGGTGACAAATGAGCAGTTCTTC. Protein: CASSQGRDRVTNEQFF.

This clonotype was counted many times. This sequence joins TRBV4-1 and TRBJ2-1, with D unresolved. This CDR3 region has 13 residues. Germline values: CDR1 MGHRA, CDR2 YSYEKL. V lost 0 bases and J lost 3, with 3 bases in between. Written as DNA, the CDR3 is TGCGCCAGCAGCCAAGAGGACTACAATGAGCAGTTCTTC. It translates to CASSQEDYNEQFF.

There are a few counts of this clonotype. V and J are TRBV7-9 and TRBJ1-1, with 11 bases lining up with TRBD1. The CDR3 is 13 residues long. V shed 10 bases and J 4 bases; nucleotides not matched to a gene: 5. Germline V lookup: CDR1 SEHNR, CDR2 FQNEAQ (reference sequence). The chain's CDR3 is CATTGTGGTEAFF. CDR3 coding DNA: TGTGCCACCACGGGGACAGGGGGCACTGAAGCTTTCTTT.

This clonotype was observed a few times. The genes are TRBV20-1 and TRBJ1-6; 8 bases map to TRBD1. Germline loops: CDR1 DFQATT, CDR2 SNEGSKA (reference sequence). The ends lost 3 bases at V and 10 bases at J; junction bases unmatched: 8. This CDR3 region has 14 residues. This chain's CDR3 is CSASGGGQESPLHF. CDR3 DNA sequence: TGCAGTGCTAGTGGGGGGGGACAGGAATCACCCCTCCACTTT.